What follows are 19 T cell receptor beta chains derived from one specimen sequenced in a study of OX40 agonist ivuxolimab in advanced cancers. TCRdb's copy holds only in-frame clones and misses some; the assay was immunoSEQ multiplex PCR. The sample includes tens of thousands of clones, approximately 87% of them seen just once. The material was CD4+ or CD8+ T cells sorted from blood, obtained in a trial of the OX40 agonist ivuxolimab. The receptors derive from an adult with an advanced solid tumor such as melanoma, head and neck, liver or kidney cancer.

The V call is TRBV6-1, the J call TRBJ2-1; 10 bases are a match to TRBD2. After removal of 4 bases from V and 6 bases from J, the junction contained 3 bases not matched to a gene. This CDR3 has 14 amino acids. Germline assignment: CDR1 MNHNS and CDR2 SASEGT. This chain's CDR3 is CASSASGSPNEQFF. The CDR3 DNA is TGTGCCAGCAGTGCTAGCGGGAGTCCCAATGAGCAGTTCTTC.

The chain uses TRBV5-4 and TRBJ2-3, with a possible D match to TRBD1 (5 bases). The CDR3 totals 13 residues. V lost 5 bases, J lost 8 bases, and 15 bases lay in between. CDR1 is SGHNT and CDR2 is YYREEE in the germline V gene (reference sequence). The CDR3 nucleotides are TGTGCCAGCAGTTTGACAGTTTTTGGTACGCAGTATTTT. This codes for CASSLTVFGTQYF.

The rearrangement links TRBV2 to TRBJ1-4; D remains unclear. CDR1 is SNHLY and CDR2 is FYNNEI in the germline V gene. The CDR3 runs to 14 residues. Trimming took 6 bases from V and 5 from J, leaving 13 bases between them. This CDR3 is CASSNPGPNEKLFF. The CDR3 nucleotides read TGTGCCAGCAGCAACCCGGGCCCCAATGAAAAACTGTTTTTT.

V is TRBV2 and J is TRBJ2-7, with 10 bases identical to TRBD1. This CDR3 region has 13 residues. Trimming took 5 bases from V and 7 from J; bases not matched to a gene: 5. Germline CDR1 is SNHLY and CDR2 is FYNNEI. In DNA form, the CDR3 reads TGTGCCAGCAGTTGGGACAGGGGTGGTGAGCAGTACTTC. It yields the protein CASSWDRGGEQYF.

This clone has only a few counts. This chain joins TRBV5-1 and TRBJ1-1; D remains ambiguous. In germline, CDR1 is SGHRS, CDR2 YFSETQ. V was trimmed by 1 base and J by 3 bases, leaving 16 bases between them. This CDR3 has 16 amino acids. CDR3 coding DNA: TGCGCCAGCAGCTTGCGAGGCCCGGCGGCGGACACTGAAGCTTTCTTT. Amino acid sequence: CASSLRGPAADTEAFF.

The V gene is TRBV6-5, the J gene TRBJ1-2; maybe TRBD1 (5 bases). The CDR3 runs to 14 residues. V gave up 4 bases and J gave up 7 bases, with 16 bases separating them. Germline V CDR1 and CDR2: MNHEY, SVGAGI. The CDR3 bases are TGTGCCAGCAGTTCCCCGGACATACCGACTGGCTACACCTTC. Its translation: CASSSPDIPTGYTF.

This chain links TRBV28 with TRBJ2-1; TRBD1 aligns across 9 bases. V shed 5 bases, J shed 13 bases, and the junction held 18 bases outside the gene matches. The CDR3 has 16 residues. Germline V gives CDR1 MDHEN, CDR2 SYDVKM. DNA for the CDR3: TGTGCCAGCAGTCTCCCGGGACAGGGACCTGTTCGGGGACAGTTCTTC. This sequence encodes CASSLPGQGPVRGQFF. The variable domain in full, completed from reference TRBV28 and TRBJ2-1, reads DVKVTQSSRYLVKRTGEKVFLECVQDMDHENMFWYRQDPGLGLRLIYFSYDVKMKEKGDIPEGYSVSREKKERFSLILESASTNQTSMYLCASSLPGQGPVRGQFFGPGTRLTVL.

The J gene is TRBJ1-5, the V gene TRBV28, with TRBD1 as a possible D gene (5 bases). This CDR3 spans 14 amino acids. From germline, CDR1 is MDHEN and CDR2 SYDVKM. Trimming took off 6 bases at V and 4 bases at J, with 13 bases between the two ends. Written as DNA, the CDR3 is TGTGCCAGCAGACGTGGGACTCTGAATCAGCCCCAGCATTTT. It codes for CASRRGTLNQPQHF.

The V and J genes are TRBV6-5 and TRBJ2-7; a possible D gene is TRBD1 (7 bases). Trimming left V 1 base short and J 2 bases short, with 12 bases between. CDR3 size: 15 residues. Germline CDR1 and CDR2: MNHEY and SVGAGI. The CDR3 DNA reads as TGTGCCAGCAGTTACTTGGACAGGACTACCTACGAGCAGTACTTC. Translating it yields CASSYLDRTTYEQYF.

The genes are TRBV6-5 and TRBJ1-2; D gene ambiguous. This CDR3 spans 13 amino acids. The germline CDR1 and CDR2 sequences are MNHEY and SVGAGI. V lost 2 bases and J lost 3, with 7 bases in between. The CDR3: CASSYAEDYGYTF. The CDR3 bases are TGTGCCAGCAGTTACGCGGAGGACTATGGCTACACCTTC.

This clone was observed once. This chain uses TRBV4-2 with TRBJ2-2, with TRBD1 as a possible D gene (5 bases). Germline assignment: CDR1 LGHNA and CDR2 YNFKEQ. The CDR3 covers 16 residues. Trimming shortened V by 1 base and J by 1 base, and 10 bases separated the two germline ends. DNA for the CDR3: TGTGCCAGCAGCCAAGTAAGGGGTTTGAACACCGGGGAGCTGTTTTTT. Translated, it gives CASSQVRGLNTGELFF.

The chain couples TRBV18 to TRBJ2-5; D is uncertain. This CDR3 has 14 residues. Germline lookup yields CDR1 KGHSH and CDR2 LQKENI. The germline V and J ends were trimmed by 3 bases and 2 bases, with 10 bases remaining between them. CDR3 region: CASSPATTQETQYF. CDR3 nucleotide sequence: TGTGCCAGCTCACCGGCCACGACTCAAGAGACCCAGTACTTC.

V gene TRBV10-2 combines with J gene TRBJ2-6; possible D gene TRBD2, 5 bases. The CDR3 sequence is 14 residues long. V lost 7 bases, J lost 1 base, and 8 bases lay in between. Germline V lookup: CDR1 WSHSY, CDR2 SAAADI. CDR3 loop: CASISGSGANVLTF. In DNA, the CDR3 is TGCGCCAGCATATCGGGATCTGGGGCCAACGTCCTGACTTTC.

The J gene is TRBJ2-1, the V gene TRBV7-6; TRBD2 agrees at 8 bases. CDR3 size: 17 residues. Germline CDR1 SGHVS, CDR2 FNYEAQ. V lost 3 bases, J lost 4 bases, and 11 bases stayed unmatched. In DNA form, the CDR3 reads TGTGCCAGCAGCTTCCGGGCGGGAGCGGGAGTTTACAATGAGCAGTTCTTC. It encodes CASSFRAGAGVYNEQFF.

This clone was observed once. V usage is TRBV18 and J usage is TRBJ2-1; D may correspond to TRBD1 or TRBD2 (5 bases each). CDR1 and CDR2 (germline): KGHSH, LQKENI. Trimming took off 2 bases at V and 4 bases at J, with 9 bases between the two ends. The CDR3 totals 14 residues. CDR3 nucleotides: TGTGCCAGCTCACCAGGGACGGATTACAATGAGCAGTTCTTC. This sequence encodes CASSPGTDYNEQFF.

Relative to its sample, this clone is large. The CDR3 sequence is CASIGLAGANEQFF. CDR3 sequence (DNA): TGTGCCAGTATCGGGCTAGCGGGAGCTAATGAGCAGTTCTTC. The chain couples TRBV7-9 to TRBJ2-1; 10 bases are a match to TRBD2. Losses at the gene ends were 9 bases for V and 7 bases for J; bases not matched to a gene: 9. This CDR3 comprises 14 residues. Germline CDR1 is SEHNR and CDR2 is FQNEAQ (reference sequence).

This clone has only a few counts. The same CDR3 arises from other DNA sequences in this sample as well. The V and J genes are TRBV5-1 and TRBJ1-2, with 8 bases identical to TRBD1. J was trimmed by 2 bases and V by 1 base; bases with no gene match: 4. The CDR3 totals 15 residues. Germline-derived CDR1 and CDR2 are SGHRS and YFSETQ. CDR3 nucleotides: TGCGCCAGCAGCTTGACAGGACAGGGAAACTATGGCTACACCTTC. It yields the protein CASSLTGQGNYGYTF.

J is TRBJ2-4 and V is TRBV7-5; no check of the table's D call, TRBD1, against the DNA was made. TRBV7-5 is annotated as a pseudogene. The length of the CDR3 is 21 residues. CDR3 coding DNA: TGTGCCAGAGCTTCGGGGACAGCGAGTTGGGCGGTCGAGTCAAGCGAAAACATTCAGTACTTC. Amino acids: CARASGTASWAVESSENIQYF.

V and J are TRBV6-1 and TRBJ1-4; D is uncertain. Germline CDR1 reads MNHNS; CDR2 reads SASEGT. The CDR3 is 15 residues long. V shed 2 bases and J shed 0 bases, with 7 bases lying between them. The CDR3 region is CASSEYTTTNEKLFF. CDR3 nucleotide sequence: TGTGCCAGCAGTGAATACACGACAACTAATGAAAAACTGTTTTTT.